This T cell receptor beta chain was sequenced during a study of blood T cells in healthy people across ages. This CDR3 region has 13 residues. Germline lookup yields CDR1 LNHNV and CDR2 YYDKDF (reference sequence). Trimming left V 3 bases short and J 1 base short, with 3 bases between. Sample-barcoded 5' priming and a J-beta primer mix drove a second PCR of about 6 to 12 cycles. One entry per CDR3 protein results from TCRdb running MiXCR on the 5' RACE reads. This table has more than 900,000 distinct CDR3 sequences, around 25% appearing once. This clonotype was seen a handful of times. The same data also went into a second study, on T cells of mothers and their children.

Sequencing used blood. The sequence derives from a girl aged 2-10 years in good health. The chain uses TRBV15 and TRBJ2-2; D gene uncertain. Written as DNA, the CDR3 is TGTGCCACCAGCAGCGAGAACACCGGGGAGCTGTTTTTT. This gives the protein CATSSENTGELFF.